This TCR beta chain was obtained from a study of monozygotic twins with inflammatory bowel disease. Study outcomes and limitations: Healthy twins showed more clonotype sharing with others than IBD patients, especially patients with disease activity. The inverse Simpson measure of TCRbeta diversity was lower in IBD patients than in healthy co-twins.

Researchers used template switching to add UMIs featuring a 6-nucleotide sample barcode. Amplification of TCRalpha and TCRbeta cDNA involved two nested PCRs that ran for about 16 and 10 cycles. TCRdb derives one entry per CDR3 protein from the 5' RACE reads, leaving out DNA. The sample includes about 450,000 distinct CDR3 sequences. With respect to this clonotype: Its specificity is unknown.

The CDR3 spans 14 residues. Germline CDR1 reads DFQATT; CDR2 reads SNEGSKA (reference sequence). Sequencing was performed on blood. The receptor was derived from a human donor with ulcerative colitis or Crohn's disease, or a healthy co-twin of an affected twin (not recorded which). The rearrangement uses TRBV20-1 and TRBJ2-3; TCRdb outputs TRBD1, but without DNA this stays unchecked. The CDR3 region is CSYRALILTDTQYF.